Below, 15 T cell receptor beta chains from the same sample are listed, as sequenced in a study of shared clonotypes between healthy human individuals. Data came from immunoSEQ multiplex PCR; TCRdb stores just in-frame clones and leaves some out. The sample carries approximately 2.5 million clones, 90% to 95% recorded once. Specimen: naive CD4+ T cells from PBMCs. Documented subset: CD45RA+ positively selected. These TCRs come from a man younger than 35 in good health. Some clones in this sample may be carry-over from other donors' samples.

The chain recombines TRBV28 with TRBJ2-2; a possible D gene is TRBD1 (6 bases). Trimming took 6 bases from V and 5 from J, leaving 16 bases between them. There are 15 residues in the CDR3. CDR1 and CDR2 (germline): MDHEN, SYDVKM. CDR3 sequence (DNA): TGTGCCAGCAGATCAGGGGTGGAAGGGACCGGGGAGCTGTTTTTT. Translation gives CASRSGVEGTGELFF. Together with reference TRBV28 and TRBJ2-2, the CDR3 gives the full variable domain: DVKVTQSSRYLVKRTGEKVFLECVQDMDHENMFWYRQDPGLGLRLIYFSYDVKMKEKGDIPEGYSVSREKKERFSLILESASTNQTSMYLCASRSGVEGTGELFFGEGSRLTVL.

V gene TRBV28 combines with J gene TRBJ1-4; D is unclear. V dropped 8 bases and J dropped 2 bases, with 12 bases sitting between them. The CDR3 is 14 amino acids. Looked up from germline, CDR1 is MDHEN and CDR2 is SYDVKM. As DNA, the CDR3 is TGTGCCAGCGGATCCCAAGCGACTAATGAAAAACTGTTTTTT. Translated, it gives CASGSQATNEKLFF.

The V gene is TRBV28, the J gene TRBJ1-1; 10 nucleotides agree with TRBD1. The V gene's germline CDR1 is MDHEN and CDR2 SYDVKM. The J segment lost 4 bases and the V segment lost 4 bases, leaving 15 bases of the junction unmatched. This CDR3 region has 18 residues. The CDR3 DNA reads TGTGCCAGCAGTTCCAGTCCCGGGACAGGGGCGGAAACCACTGAAGCTTTCTTT. Protein sequence: CASSSSPGTGAETTEAFF.

The chain joins TRBV7-2 to TRBJ1-6; D remains ambiguous. CDR3 length: 14 amino acids. Germline CDR1 and CDR2: SGHTA and FQGNSA. V was pared by 3 bases and J by 6 bases, with 9 bases between. CDR3 amino acids: CASSLLQSNSPLHF. The DNA of the CDR3 is TGTGCCAGCAGCTTGTTACAGAGTAATTCACCCCTCCACTTT.

This clone has a handful of counts. The gene calls are TRBV5-5 and TRBJ2-2; D might be TRBD2 (5 bases). The V end lost 2 bases, the J end lost 4 bases, and 18 bases lay between the germline ends. The CDR3 sequence is 17 residues long. Looked up from germline, CDR1 is SGHKS and CDR2 is YYEKEE (reference sequence). The chain's CDR3 is CASSFLQLVESTGELFF. As DNA, the CDR3 is TGTGCCAGCAGCTTTCTCCAACTAGTGGAAAGCACCGGGGAGCTGTTTTTT.

The gene calls are TRBV19 and TRBJ2-1, with 9 positions matching TRBD1. The CDR3 has 16 amino acids. CDR1 is LNHDA and CDR2 is SQIVND in the germline V gene (reference sequence). Trimming removed 5 bases from V and 1 base from J; junction bases left unmatched: 6. The DNA for the CDR3 is TGTGCCAGTAGTCCCACGACAGGGGGTTCCTACAATGAGCAGTTCTTC. Protein product: CASSPTTGGSYNEQFF.

The genes are TRBV6-5 and TRBJ2-5; D call uncertain. The V and J ends lost 0 bases and 4 bases respectively, with 3 bases between them. The length of the CDR3 is 12 residues. CDR1 is MNHEY and CDR2 is SVGAGI in the germline V gene. The CDR3 DNA follows: TGTGCCAGCAGTTACTCTGCAGAGACCCAGTACTTC. Translated: CASSYSAETQYF.

The chain couples TRBV28 to TRBJ1-4; no clear D gene. V was cut by 1 base and J by 6 bases, with 3 bases left in between. The CDR3 covers 12 residues. CDR1 MDHEN and CDR2 SYDVKM come from the germline V gene. This CDR3 reads CASSLSDEKLFF. The CDR3 nucleotides are TGTGCCAGCAGTTTATCTGATGAAAAACTGTTTTTT.

This chain links TRBV28 with TRBJ2-7; 8 bases fit TRBD2. V shed 2 bases, J shed 6 bases, and the junction held 6 bases outside the gene matches. Germline V gene sequence: CDR1 MDHEN, CDR2 SYDVKM. The CDR3 has 14 amino acids. DNA of the CDR3: TGTGCCAGCAGTTTAGTGACTAGCGCCCGCGAGCAGTACTTC. Encoded protein: CASSLVTSAREQYF.

J is TRBJ2-7 and V is TRBV5-1; D possibly corresponds to TRBD2 (5 bases). Trimming removed 4 bases at V and 4 bases at J, with 12 bases between. There are 13 residues in the CDR3. Germline loops: CDR1 SGHRS, CDR2 YFSETQ. As DNA, the CDR3 is TGCGCCAGCAGCACCCCCGAGGGTTACGAGCAGTACTTC. Protein sequence: CASSTPEGYEQYF.

The chain links TRBV6-1 to TRBJ1-1, with a possible D match to TRBD1 (6 bases). The CDR3 consists of 15 residues. Germline V gene lookup returns CDR1 MNHNS and CDR2 SASEGT. V was cut by 6 bases and J by 1 base, with 15 bases left in between. Written as DNA, the CDR3 is TGTGCCAGCAGGGGCGGACAGTCTAGGAACACTGAAGCTTTCTTT. Translated: CASRGGQSRNTEAFF.

This clone was detected only once. The chain links TRBV7-8 to TRBJ2-3; perhaps TRBD2 as D (5 bases). CDR1 and CDR2 (germline): SGHVS, FQNEAQ. CDR3 length equals 13 residues. V was pared by 5 bases and J by 6 bases, with 12 bases between. CDR3 region: CASSITSWDTQYF. CDR3 nucleotides: TGTGCCAGCAGCATCACTAGTTGGGATACGCAGTATTTT.

This chain joins TRBV29-1 and TRBJ2-7; weak D call: TRBD2 (5 bases). Germline V gene lookup returns CDR1 SQVTM and CDR2 ANQGSEA. The CDR3 extends over 13 amino acids. With 5 bases removed from V and 2 bases from J, the gap between germline ends came to 13 bases. The DNA for the CDR3 is TGCAGCGTTAGTTCCCTAGCCCCCTACGAGCAGTACTTC. Residues: CSVSSLAPYEQYF.

This clone was observed a single time. This chain connects TRBV30 to TRBJ2-7; D tentatively reads TRBD1 or TRBD2 (6 bases each). The germline gives CDR1 GTSNPN, CDR2 SVGIG (reference sequence). Trimming pared 2 bases from V and 1 base from J, leaving 18 bases between. This CDR3 contains 16 residues. The CDR3 loop is CAWSPLRGHRSYEQYF. CDR3 nucleotides: TGTGCCTGGAGTCCCCTTCGGGGGCATCGTTCCTACGAGCAGTACTTC.

The V call is TRBV5-1, the J call TRBJ1-1; no definite D call. V lost 0 bases and J 10 bases, leaving 13 bases between the germline ends. CDR3 length equals 13 residues. Germline CDR1 and CDR2: SGHRS and YFSETQ. CDR3 DNA: TGCGCCAGCAGCTTGGACCGAAACGCGGGAGCTTTCTTT. Protein: CASSLDRNAGAFF.